The clone carrying this T cell receptor (beta chain) showed up just a few times. Its antigen is not identified. The sample comes from a study of T cell repertoires in cytomegalovirus infection. Overall study findings and caveats: The ex vivo response showed dominance by HLA-C-restricted CMV-specific TCR beta clonotypes.

Trimming took 0 bases from V and 5 from J; bases not matched to a gene: 5. The V gene's germline CDR1 is SEHNR and CDR2 FQNEAQ (reference sequence). The CDR3 runs 15 residues. TCRdb called the reads again in MiXCR, with one record for every CDR3 protein. Of hundreds of thousands of distinct CDR3 sequences in the sample, roughly a third are singletons; the top ten hold about 20%. The receptor was isolated from a human donor in good health (CMV status not recorded). Some clones in this sample may be carry-over from other donors' samples. This specimen was cultured PBMCs, taken from culture after CMV antigen stimulation. The chain is built from TRBV7-9 and TRBJ2-5, with 8 bases that match TRBD2. CDR3 DNA sequence: TGTGCCAGCAGCTTAGCCGGGGGGGCAGGGGAGACCCAGTACTTC. Translation gives CASSLAGGAGETQYF.